Below, 26 T cell receptor beta chains from the same sample are listed, as sequenced in a study of cytomegalovirus exposure and HLA in healthy donors. PCR amplification relied on 60 Vbeta primers (plus 13 Jbeta primers). Profiling relied on immunoSEQ multiplex PCR, and the TCRdb table lists in-frame clones only, not all of them. The table has around 120,000 clones, about three quarters seen once. Sequenced material: PBMCs. These receptors all come from a woman in her thirties or forties in good health and CMV-seropositive.

The rearrangement joins TRBV7-9 to TRBJ1-2; D might be TRBD1 (6 bases). CDR3 length equals 17 residues. Germline V gene data show CDR1 as SEHNR and CDR2 as FQNEAQ (reference sequence). The V gene lost 5 bases and the J gene lost 4 bases, with 23 bases spanning the gap. This chain's CDR3 is CASSTRGEGHRSYGYTF. CDR3 coding DNA: TGTGCCAGCAGCACACGAGGAGAGGGACACAGGAGCTATGGCTACACCTTC.

This clone was detected a few times. The chain recombines TRBV29-1 with TRBJ2-2, with D possibly TRBD2 on 6 matching bases. Trimming took off 7 bases at V and 6 bases at J, with 12 bases between the two ends. This CDR3 has 12 amino acids. From germline, CDR1 is SQVTM and CDR2 ANQGSEA. The chain's CDR3 is CSGGDSAGELFF. The CDR3 coding sequence is TGCAGCGGGGGGGATTCCGCCGGGGAGCTGTTTTTT.

This clone appeared a few times. This chain links TRBV9 with TRBJ2-1; D is perhaps TRBD1 (6 bases). CDR1 is SGDLS and CDR2 is YYNGEE in the germline V gene. The ends were cut back, 4 bases at V and 6 bases at J, with 17 bases in the middle. The CDR3 loop spans 15 amino acids. CDR3 coding DNA: TGTGCCAGCAGCTTGGCAGGGGAAAGGTCCAATGAGCAGTTCTTC. Its translation is CASSLAGERSNEQFF.

This rearrangement joins TRBV10-3 to TRBJ2-5, with 9 positions matching TRBD1. Gene TRBJ2-7 matches the end of the DNA better, so the J call may be wrong. Germline CDR1 and CDR2: ENHRY and SYGVKD. The CDR3 length is 15 residues. The CDR3 DNA sequence: TGTGCCATCAGCGCGGGACAGGGCCCCCTCTACGAGCAGTACTTC. Translation: CAISAGQGPLYEQYF.

The V and J genes are TRBV25-1 and TRBJ2-5; TRBD2 might be the D (5 bases). The DNA end is a closer match to TRBJ2-7, so the J assignment may be wrong. The CDR3 is made up of 14 amino acids. Germline V gene sequence: CDR1 MGHDK, CDR2 SYGVNS. CDR3 loop: CASSEFEGTYEQYF. The DNA for the CDR3 is TGTGCCAGCAGTGAATTTGAGGGAACCTACGAGCAGTACTTC.

The CDR3 protein is CASSDREDSHTDTQYF. The CDR3 DNA is TGTGCCAGCAGTGATCGGGAGGACTCCCACACAGATACGCAGTATTTT. This chain links TRBV6-4 with TRBJ2-3; 7 positions agree with TRBD2. Looked up from germline, CDR1 is MRHNA and CDR2 is SNTAGT. The CDR3 is 16 residues long. With V trimmed by 3 bases and J by 2 bases, 8 bases remained unmatched.

The rearrangement links TRBV2 to TRBJ2-7; the D gene is possibly TRBD2 (6 bases). V was shortened by 1 base and J by 3 bases, with 13 bases between the two germline ends. The CDR3 has 15 amino acids. The V gene's germline CDR1 is SNHLY and CDR2 FYNNEI. CDR3: CASSEGQGGIYEQYF. DNA of the CDR3: TGTGCCAGCAGTGAAGGGCAGGGAGGTATCTACGAGCAGTACTTC.

The rearrangement links TRBV10-2 to TRBJ2-2; TRBD1 matches 10 bases. The CDR3 is made up of 15 amino acids. Germline CDR1 is WSHSY and CDR2 is SAAADI. The junction had 4 bases not matched to a gene; V was cut back by 6 bases and J by 3 bases. The CDR3 DNA reads as TGCGCCAGCAGGCGACAGGGGGCGGACACCGGGGAGCTGTTTTTT. Translating it yields CASRRQGADTGELFF.

The V gene is TRBV7-9, the J gene TRBJ1-5; unclear D gene. This CDR3 spans 15 amino acids. Germline V gene data show CDR1 as SEHNR and CDR2 as FQNEAQ (reference sequence). V shed 5 bases and J shed 0 bases, with 11 bases lying between them. This CDR3 reads CASSIGPYSNQPQHF. The CDR3, as DNA: TGTGCCAGCAGCATTGGGCCATATAGCAATCAGCCCCAGCATTTT.

The chain has TRBV7-2 and TRBJ2-7; 9 bases are a match to TRBD1. The CDR3 covers 17 residues. Germline-derived CDR1 and CDR2 are SGHTA and FQGNSA. V lost 0 bases to trimming and J lost 2 bases; unmatched junction nucleotides: 8. Here the CDR3 DNA reads TGTGCCAGCAGCTTAGCCTCCACTGGGACAGGGACCTACGAGCAGTACTTC. This translates into CASSLASTGTGTYEQYF.

J is TRBJ1-3 and V is TRBV4-1; D call uncertain. This CDR3 is 16 amino acids long. The V gene's germline CDR1 is MGHRA and CDR2 YSYEKL. The V end was cut by 1 base, the J end by 2 bases, with 12 bases between. CDR3 protein: CASSQVPVSTGNTIYF. CDR3 coding DNA: TGCGCCAGCAGCCAAGTACCGGTTAGTACTGGAAACACCATATATTTT.

The CDR3 region is CASSEEDYGTDTQYF. The CDR3 DNA sequence: TGTGCCAGCAGTGAAGAAGACTACGGCACAGATACGCAGTATTTT. The chain has TRBV6-1 and TRBJ2-3, with a possible D match to TRBD2 (5 bases). The V and J ends lost 1 base and 1 base respectively, with 9 bases between them. The CDR3 consists of 15 residues. CDR1 is MNHNS, CDR2 SASEGT, per germline.

V gene TRBV2 combines with J gene TRBJ2-7, with TRBD1 identical over 8 bases. CDR1 and CDR2 (germline): SNHLY, FYNNEI. The CDR3 has 13 amino acids. The ends lost 3 bases at V and 9 bases at J; junction bases unmatched: 7. The CDR3 nucleotides are TGTGCCAGCAGTGAGAGGACAGGGATAGTGCAGTACTTC. Residues: CASSERTGIVQYF.

This CDR3 is CASSAPPASGRDTQYF. The CDR3 DNA is TGTGCCAGCAGCGCGCCCCCGGCTAGCGGGCGCGATACGCAGTATTTT. V usage is TRBV9 and J usage is TRBJ2-3; 8 positions match TRBD2. The CDR3 totals 16 residues. Germline-derived CDR1 and CDR2 are SGDLS and YYNGEE. The V gene end was trimmed by 3 bases and the J gene end by 6 bases; junction bases not matched to a gene: 12.

The chain combines TRBV19 with TRBJ2-6; D remains ambiguous. V was pared by 0 bases and J by 4 bases, with 13 bases between. The CDR3 totals 17 residues. CDR1 is LNHDA and CDR2 is SQIVND in the germline V gene (reference sequence). Here the CDR3 DNA reads TGTGCCAGTAGTATAGATCGCGGCCCAAGAGGGGCCAACGTCCTGACTTTC. It specifies CASSIDRGPRGANVLTF.

This chain uses TRBV6-4 with TRBJ1-5; tentatively, D is TRBD1 (6 bases). The CDR3 sequence is 15 residues long. Trimming cost V 4 bases and J 5 bases, with 15 bases left between them. Germline assignment: CDR1 MRHNA and CDR2 SNTAGT. CDR3 amino acids: CASSVLPGADQPQHF. CDR3 bases: TGTGCCAGCAGTGTATTACCAGGGGCTGATCAGCCCCAGCATTTT.

V and J are TRBV7-2 and TRBJ1-3; no reliable D call. Trimming took 1 base from V and 3 from J, leaving 10 bases between them. This CDR3 has 15 amino acids. Germline V gives CDR1 SGHTA, CDR2 FQGNSA. The CDR3 sequence: CASSLGGALGNTIYF. CDR3 bases: TGTGCCAGCAGCTTAGGTGGAGCCCTTGGAAACACCATATATTTT.

This clone was seen just once. The chain carries TRBV6-4 and TRBJ2-2; 7 bases map to TRBD1. CDR1 is MRHNA, CDR2 SNTAGT, per germline. This CDR3 is 16 amino acids long. Trimming cost V 2 bases and J 7 bases; bases outside gene matches: 10. The DNA for the CDR3 is TGTGCCAGCAGTGACGAAAACAGGGGCATCCTCGGGGAGCTGTTTTTT. Encoded protein: CASSDENRGILGELFF.

J is TRBJ2-7 and V is TRBV30, with D possibly being TRBD2 (5 bases). Per the germline V gene, CDR1 is GTSNPN and CDR2 is SVGIG (reference sequence). CDR3 size: 13 residues. V was shortened by 3 bases and J by 1 base, with 10 bases between the two germline ends. The chain's CDR3 is CAWSLGGSYEQYF. The CDR3, as DNA: TGTGCCTGGAGCCTCGGCGGGTCCTACGAGCAGTACTTC. The variable domain in full, completed from reference TRBV30 and TRBJ2-7, reads SQTIHQWPATLVQPVGSPLSLECTVEGTSNPNLYWYRQAAGRGLQLLFYSVGIGQISSEVPQNLSASRPQDRQFILSSKKLLLSDSGFYLCAWSLGGSYEQYFGPGTRLTVT.

This sequence joins TRBV4-2 and TRBJ2-7, with TRBD1 as a possible D gene (5 bases). V lost 0 bases, J lost 2 bases, and 14 bases lay in between. CDR3 length: 16 residues. Germline V gives CDR1 LGHNA, CDR2 YNFKEQ. In nucleotides, the CDR3 is TGTGCCAGCAGCCAAGAGGGGCCAGGGTTGGCCTACGAGCAGTACTTC. Translating gives CASSQEGPGLAYEQYF.

The rearrangement joins TRBV27 to TRBJ1-1, with unresolved D. V lost 8 bases to trimming and J lost 0 bases, with 16 bases between them. Germline V lookup: CDR1 MNHEY, CDR2 SMNVEV (reference sequence). The CDR3 has 15 amino acids. CDR3 protein: CASSWRAQMNTEAFF. The CDR3 bases are TGTGCCAGCTCTTGGCGGGCACAAATGAACACTGAAGCTTTCTTT.

This clone was seen a handful of times. The V call is TRBV10-3, the J call TRBJ2-7, with D tentatively TRBD2 (6 bases). This CDR3 comprises 16 residues. Germline V gives CDR1 ENHRY, CDR2 SYGVKD. V was trimmed by 4 bases and J by 0 bases, leaving 16 bases between them. The CDR3: CAISGAGDSVSYEQYF. The CDR3 DNA sequence: TGTGCCATCAGTGGGGCTGGGGACTCCGTCTCCTACGAGCAGTACTTC.

The genes are TRBV6-5 and TRBJ1-3, with D uncertain. V lost 5 bases to trimming and J lost 3 bases, with 5 bases between them. This CDR3 is 12 amino acids long. The germline V gene encodes CDR1 MNHEY and CDR2 SVGAGI. The DNA of the CDR3 is TGTGCCAGCAGTACCAGTGGAAACACCATATATTTT. Protein: CASSTSGNTIYF.

In its sample, this clone was seen once. The genes are TRBV14 and TRBJ2-1; 7 nucleotides align to TRBD1. This CDR3 comprises 17 residues. Germline CDR1 is SGHDN and CDR2 is FVKESK. The V and J ends lost 2 bases and 3 bases, in that order; junction bases with no gene match: 10. This CDR3 reads CASSQSLFQGDYNEQFF. CDR3 nucleotides: TGTGCCAGCAGCCAATCTCTGTTCCAGGGGGACTACAATGAGCAGTTCTTC.

V gene TRBV6-1 combines with J gene TRBJ1-5; no clear D gene. The CDR3 covers 13 residues. Germline V gene lookup returns CDR1 MNHNS and CDR2 SASEGT. V was trimmed by 4 bases and J by 3 bases, leaving 7 bases between them. CDR3 amino acids: CASSGRVNQPQHF. In DNA, the CDR3 is TGTGCCAGCAGTGGCCGAGTCAATCAGCCCCAGCATTTT.

The CDR3 bases are TGCGCCAGCAGTCTCCATACCGACTACCAAGAGACCCAGTACTTC. Amino acids: CASSLHTDYQETQYF. The chain uses TRBV23-1 and TRBJ2-5; D gene unclear. TRBV23-1 is assigned to the ORF class and has an uncertain function. This CDR3 comprises 15 residues. Between the trimmed V and J ends, which lost 4 bases and 0 bases, there was a span of 12 bases.